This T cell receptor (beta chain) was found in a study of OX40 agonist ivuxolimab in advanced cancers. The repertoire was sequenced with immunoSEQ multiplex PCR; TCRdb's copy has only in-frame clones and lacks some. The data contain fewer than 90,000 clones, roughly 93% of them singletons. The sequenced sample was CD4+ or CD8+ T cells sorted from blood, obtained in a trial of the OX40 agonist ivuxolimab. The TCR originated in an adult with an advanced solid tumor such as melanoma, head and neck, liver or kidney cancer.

DNA for the CDR3: TGTGCTAGTGGTTGGGGACTAGCGGAGAACAATGAGCAGTTCTTC. It yields the protein CASGWGLAENNEQFF. The chain links TRBV12-5 to TRBJ2-1, with 11 nucleotides matching TRBD2. Germline V lookup: CDR1 LGHNT, CDR2 FRNRAP. CDR3 size: 15 residues. The trim removed 4 bases at V and 5 bases at J, leaving 4 bases unmatched.